This T cell receptor (beta chain) came from a study of T cells in women clearing cervical HPV infection (dated by TCRdb to between 2017 and 2018). For the study in its entirety: The cases were 25 to 30 women with histologically confirmed HPV16-related CIN3 or worse, and 2 of these cases were invasive cancers. Controls were around 23 women whose single incident HPV16 infection cleared within 12 months without precancer or cancer developing. Blood from cases was drawn at the visit where the lesion was first identified, while blood from controls was drawn once the infection was no longer detected. For cases, the median interval between lesion detection and blood sampling was more than 130 days, with an interquartile range of roughly 85 to 210 days. HLA typing was available for only a few women, so HLA type could not be excluded as a confounder. This exploratory proof-of-principle case-control study, nested within the Guanacaste HPV Natural History Study in Costa Rica, compared TCR repertoires among women with different cervical HPV16 outcomes. Cases were matched to controls by age within five years and by the year the sample was collected. Cases had a median age of roughly 35 years compared with just over 37 for controls, and baseline characteristics showed no significant differences between the groups. In the parent cohort, 10,049 women aged 18 or older were enrolled in Guanacaste, Costa Rica, during 1993 to 1994 and then followed for less than 8 years. Five blinded duplicates per group were added as quality controls, so that 60 or so samples were obtained: about 50 participants and approximately 10 replicates.

Every participant had a single incident cervical HPV16 infection, and prevalent HPV16 infections were excluded. Cervical HPV DNA was detected with MY09/MY11 PCR, and genotyping was done by dot-blot hybridization. Fifteen mL of heparinized blood were centrifuged, and the buffy coat was split into aliquots, frozen at -30 degrees C, and then kept at -80 degrees C. QIAGEN kits were used to extract genomic DNA from the buffy coat specimens. TCR beta CDR3 regions were amplified by multiplex PCR using the immunoSEQ assay from an average of roughly 1,100 ng genomic DNA per sample. Primer bias was corrected in the assay by using a complete synthetic TCR repertoire to establish an amplification baseline. The amplicons were sequenced on the Illumina platform. The paper's processing steps were these. Sequence errors were corrected by clustering with frequency ratios and a modified nearest-neighbor algorithm, and the sequences were then analyzed in the immunoSEQ Analyzer using IMGT gene definitions. TCR richness and evenness were averaged over 20 rarefaction repeats at each rarefaction depth, excluding samples with fewer sequences than the depth. V, D and J gene relative abundances were compared between groups with Wilcoxon rank sum tests, applying FDR correction. An intraclass correlation of about 96% for TCR richness and an average of around 82% across about 66 gene segments were obtained from the blinded duplicates. TCRdb provides this immuneACCESS table in a form limited to in-frame rearrangements. Some clones are lacking; in checked studies, under half of them reflect an unresolved V gene, and why the rest are absent is not known. Clonal size and the V and J genes are those of that table, whereas D and trimming came from the DNA. The sample's table lists a count of 25,000 to 30,000 clones. The top ten clonotypes cover 2.5% to 3% of the sample.

General conclusions and limits of the study: Across sequencing depths, CIN3+ cases showed significantly higher TCR repertoire richness than controls, but evenness did not differ between the groups. Because the number of T cells per sample was unknown, the richness differences could reflect varying T-cell content rather than repertoire biology. The cross-sectional design could not show whether the associations came before the infection or were a result of it, and neither effector/memory subsets nor HPV-specific T cells were isolated. TRBV6-7 relative abundance was lower in cases than in controls (approximately 0.1% versus 0.16%; Bonferroni P = 0.0008). Random forest classifiers combining richness and V gene abundances distinguished cases from controls with an estimated AUC of more than 0.75.

The cysteine opens and the phenylalanine closes a CDR3 of 13 amino acids. The 30 bases shown cover part of the CDR3, and their frame starts at base 1. The germline V gene gives CDR1 as SNHLY and CDR2 as FYNNEI. V sheds 3 bases and J sheds 7 bases, leaving 12 bases between their ends. A remark on this clone: Its antigen specificity is not known. The sequenced fragment ends 3 residues before the CDR3 boundary, so the rest is inferred from the germline J gene.

Sequenced input: blood buffy coat. Recombination connected TRBV2 to TRBJ1-1; TRBD1 could be the D gene, as 5 bases match. The TCR was taken from a woman aged 18 to 75 with a cervical HPV16 infection that either progressed to CIN3+ or cleared (not recorded which). The CDR3 in this case is CASSDLGVVEAFF. The CDR3 DNA, read in part, is TGTGCCAGCAGTGATTTAGGGGTGGTTGAA.